Listed here is a single T cell receptor (beta chain). No antigen is known for it. V was shortened by 0 bases and J by 5 bases, with 10 bases between the two germline ends. Germline-derived CDR1 and CDR2 are MNHEY and SVGAGI. The CDR3 is 14 residues long. Treatment described: approximately nine-day PBMC culture with coronavirus spike peptide pools or control peptides (ViraFEST assay). Expansion of antigen-specific T cells with peptide pools by ViraFEST preceded sequencing of TCRs. Following a culture period (around 10 days), negative selection was used to isolate CD4+ T cells. These data are taken from a study of vaccination and CD4 T cells after COVID-19. The Oncomine TCR Beta short-read assay sequenced DNA from cultured CD4+ T cells. A single record per CDR3 protein comes from TCRdb applying MiXCR to the PCR reads. The top ten clones hold 16% of a sample with approximately 20,000 distinct CDR3 sequences, roughly 73% of them seen once.

This clonotype originated in a human donor who received a COVID-19 vaccine. This specimen consisted of CD4+ T cells from blood, cultured in vitro, obtained after SARS-CoV-2 vaccination. V gene TRBV6-5 combines with J gene TRBJ2-5; D could derive from TRBD1 or TRBD2 (6 bases each). CDR3 loop: CASSYSGGWETQYF. The CDR3 nucleotides are TGTGCCAGCAGTTACTCGGGGGGCTGGGAGACCCAGTACTTC.